This T cell receptor beta chain comes out of a study of blood T cell repertoires in COVID-19 (dated by TCRdb to 2018 to 2020). In terms of the full investigation: Samples covering the acute and convalescent phases of COVID-19 were provided by collaborators in the United States, Italy and Spain. The prospective study material was composed of cDNA or gDNA derived from T cells, B-cell-depleted T cells, or PBMCs. The dataset comprised deeply sampled blood TCRbeta repertoires from subjects exposed to, actively infected with, or recovered from COVID-19. The repertoires were made available in a free public database intended to serve as a resource for research on the immune response to SARS-CoV-2. The samples were drawn from the first 160 participants of the ongoing ImmuneRACE study and from 1,254 subjects provided by 6 global collaborators. Sample metadata almost always included a de-identified subject ID, COVID-19 status, age in years and sex. Where available, HLA class I and class II types were obtained from metadata supplied by the sample provider rather than from assay-based typing. What the authors observed across the whole study: Clinical and demographic metadata were provided uncurated, with the amount varying by source and participant.

In Seattle, one collaborating source enrolled patients while the infection was active and tracked those patients longitudinally over the course of disease. Each collaborating institution followed its own protocols to collect whole blood in K2EDTA tubes. For TCRbeta analysis, collaborators shipped samples in one of three forms: frozen whole blood, isolated PBMCs, or DNA extracted from either of those sample types. Regarding this clone: Its antigen remains unidentified. The input lacks base qualities; no much larger clone sits a single base away.

The immunoSEQ Assay, a bias-controlled multiplex PCR, was used to amplify TCRbeta CDR3 regions from genomic DNA. The original methods were these. Within the assay, amplification of reference gene primers was used to estimate how many nucleated cells each sample contained. To quantify the absolute abundance of each unique TCRbeta CDR3 rearrangement, sequence reads were collapsed and filtered. For each sample, productive Simpson clonality was calculated by taking the square root of Simpson's diversity index across productive rearrangements. TCRdb carries this immuneACCESS record with in-frame sequences only. Its versions omit some clonotypes, under half of them owing to an unresolved V gene in the studies checked, with the rest unexplained. V and J calls and clone size are as listed in that table; D and trimming were resolved from the DNA. The sample records around 190,000 clones, about 88% of which are singletons. The ten largest clonotypes hold 18% of the sample.

Between the V and J ends, shortened by 4 bases and 3 bases respectively, the junction contains 17 bases. From cysteine to phenylalanine, the CDR3 is 15 amino acids long. CDR3 DNA only is kept here, 45 bases in frame from base 1. CDR1 and CDR2, looked up from the germline V gene, are SGHRS and YFSETQ. This chain is built from TRBV5-1 and TRBJ2-7; TRBD2 could be the D gene, as 5 bases match. Material: peripheral blood. The source of this sequence is a man in his fifties with COVID-19, enrolled during active disease. The CDR3 region: CASSPPERANYEQYF. The DNA is TGCGCCAGCAGCCCGCCGGAGAGGGCCAACTACGAGCAGTACTTC.